The 15 T cell receptor beta chains given below trace back to one sample, sequenced in a study of T cell repertoires in cytomegalovirus infection. The antigens of these receptors remain unknown. In TCRdb, the reads were re-called with MiXCR into one record per CDR3 protein. Here the sample spans 750,000 to 900,000 distinct CDR3 sequences, around 29% being singletons. The source was cultured CD8+ T cells from PBMCs, collected from culture after CMV antigen stimulation. The receptors shown here come from a human donor in good health (CMV status not recorded). Some clones in this sample may be carry-over from other donors' samples.

The chain has TRBV4-3 and TRBJ1-4; 7 bases match TRBD1. The CDR3 spans 18 residues. Germline V CDR1 and CDR2: LGHNA, YSLEER. V lost 4 bases and J lost 5; bases outside the gene matches: 16. This CDR3 is CASSLRDRVLQGNEKLFF. The CDR3 bases are TGCGCCAGCAGCCTCCGGGACAGAGTTCTACAGGGAAATGAAAAACTGTTTTTT.

The J gene is TRBJ1-1, the V gene TRBV19; D may be TRBD1 (5 bases). The germline V gene encodes CDR1 LNHDA and CDR2 SQIVND (reference sequence). This CDR3 has 17 amino acids. V lost 1 base to trimming and J lost 1 base, with 16 bases between them. For the CDR3, the DNA is TGTGCCAGTAGTATAGGAAGGTCGTACAGGTCGAACACTGAAGCTTTCTTT. This codes for CASSIGRSYRSNTEAFF.

The rearrangement links TRBV7-9 to TRBJ2-1; 13 nucleotides line up with TRBD2. With 2 bases clipped from V and 6 bases from J, the junction kept 4 bases outside the gene matches. CDR1 is SEHNR and CDR2 is FQNEAQ in the germline V gene (reference sequence). The CDR3 spans 16 residues. Here the CDR3 reads CASSLTSGGAGNEQFF. Here the CDR3 DNA reads TGTGCCAGCAGCTTAACTAGCGGGGGGGCGGGCAATGAGCAGTTCTTC.

This clonotype has a single count. The chain couples TRBV4-1 to TRBJ1-2; D call uncertain. The germline V and J ends were trimmed by 0 bases and 7 bases, with 15 bases remaining between them. This CDR3 is 15 amino acids long. CDR1 MGHRA and CDR2 YSYEKL come from the germline V gene. CDR3 residues: CASSQEHGELGGYTF. CDR3 DNA sequence: TGCGCCAGCAGCCAAGAACACGGGGAGCTGGGTGGCTACACCTTC.

The chain has TRBV14 and TRBJ2-5; 10 nucleotides agree with TRBD2. This CDR3 is 17 amino acids long. The V and J ends lost 0 bases and 0 bases, in that order; junction bases with no gene match: 4. CDR1 is SGHDN and CDR2 is FVKESK in the germline V gene. The CDR3 nucleotides read TGTGCCAGCAGCCAAGAACTAGCGGGATCGTACCAAGAGACCCAGTACTTC. Encoded protein: CASSQELAGSYQETQYF.

The chain couples TRBV5-6 to TRBJ1-1; no firm D call. V shed 4 bases and J shed 6 bases, with 13 bases lying between them. The germline gives CDR1 SGHDT, CDR2 YYEEEE. This CDR3 is 13 amino acids long. The CDR3 reads CASSADSGPEAFF. The DNA of the CDR3 is TGTGCCAGCAGCGCGGACTCTGGACCTGAAGCTTTCTTT.

Of note for this clonotype: A read error may be the cause here, since a much bigger clone is one base away. This rearrangement joins TRBV9 to TRBJ2-1; the D is unclear. Germline CDR1 is SGDLS and CDR2 is YYNGEE. CDR3 length: 13 amino acids. The V and J ends lost 0 bases and 7 bases respectively, with 8 bases between them. The CDR3 reads CASSVAVRNEQFF. The CDR3 DNA is TGTGCCAGCAGCGTAGCGGTGCGAAATGAGCAGTTCTTC. Full variable domain (rest looked up from reference TRBV9 and TRBJ2-1): DSGVTQTPKHLITATGQRVTLRCSPRSGDLSVYWYQQSLDQGLQFLIQYYNGEERAKGNILERFSAQQFPDLHSELNLSSLELGDSALYFCASSVAVRNEQFFGPGTRLTVL.

The chain links TRBV2 to TRBJ2-2, with TRBD1 matching 9 bases. The V and J ends lost 5 bases and 0 bases, in that order; junction bases with no gene match: 7. Per germline, CDR1 SNHLY and CDR2 FYNNEI. The CDR3 covers 17 residues. This chain's CDR3 is CASSSPRDRANTGELFF. The CDR3 bases are TGTGCCAGCAGTTCCCCTCGGGACAGGGCGAACACCGGGGAGCTGTTTTTT.

CDR3: CASSLSGQGSSYEQYF. Written as DNA, the CDR3 is TGTGCCAGCAGTTTATCCGGACAGGGTAGCTCCTACGAGCAGTACTTC. This chain connects TRBV27 to TRBJ2-7; 8 bases fit TRBD1. The germline V gene encodes CDR1 MNHEY and CDR2 SMNVEV (reference sequence). The CDR3 has 16 residues. Trimming at V came to 0 bases and at J to 0 bases, leaving 4 bases not matched to a gene.

Only a few counts were recorded for this clonotype. The chain joins TRBV12-3 or TRBV12-4 to TRBJ2-4, with D possibly being TRBD1 (6 bases). V gave up 5 bases and J gave up 7 bases, with 15 bases separating them. CDR3 length: 14 amino acids. The CDR3: CASSLTGPGNIQYF. The DNA of the CDR3 is TGTGCCAGCAGTCTTACAGGGCCAGGGAACATTCAGTACTTC.

This clonotype was counted a few times. V and J are TRBV6-1 and TRBJ1-2; no clear D gene. Germline CDR1 is MNHNS and CDR2 is SASEGT. Trimming removed 0 bases at V and 3 bases at J, with 17 bases between. This CDR3 region has 17 residues. CDR3 DNA sequence: TGTGCCAGCAGTGAAGCAGCCAGTACCCCCACCTACTATGGCTACACCTTC. Translation gives CASSEAASTPTYYGYTF.

The rearrangement uses TRBV29-1 and TRBJ2-3; the D is unclear. The CDR3 is 12 amino acids. V lost 3 bases, J lost 4 bases, and 8 bases lay in between. CDR1 and CDR2 (germline): SQVTM, ANQGSEA. CDR3 nucleotide sequence: TGCAGCGTTGACCTATTCGCAGATACGCAGTATTTT. Protein: CSVDLFADTQYF.

This clonotype was seen many times. This may be a read error, as it is one base from a much larger clone. The chain uses TRBV7-2 and TRBJ2-3, with D perhaps being TRBD1 or TRBD2 (5 bases each). Germline V gives CDR1 SGHTA, CDR2 FQGNSA. This CDR3 is built from 14 residues. Trimming took 0 bases from V and 2 from J, leaving 6 bases between them. The CDR3 sequence: CASSLAGVTDTQYF. The CDR3 bases are TGTGCCAGCAGCTTAGCGGGGGTCACAGATACGCAGTATTTT. The variable domain in full, completed from reference TRBV7-2 and TRBJ2-3, reads GAGVSQSPSNKVTEKGKDVELRCDPISGHTALYWYRQSLGQGLEFLIYFQGNSAPDKSGLPSDRFSAERTGGSVSTLTIQRTQQEDSAVYLCASSLAGVTDTQYFGPGTRLTVL.

V is TRBV27 and J is TRBJ1-4; 7 nucleotides agree with TRBD1. Unmatched junction bases numbered 6, after V lost 6 bases and J lost 8 bases. This CDR3 is 13 amino acids long. Germline V gene data show CDR1 as MNHEY and CDR2 as SMNVEV (reference sequence). The CDR3 bases are TGTGCCAGCAGGACAGGGTTGTACGAAAAACTGTTTTTT. Translation: CASRTGLYEKLFF.

This clonotype has only a few counts. The J gene is TRBJ2-7, the V gene TRBV7-6; TRBD2 matches at 7 bases. The germline gives CDR1 SGHVS, CDR2 FNYEAQ. V was pared by 5 bases and J by 4 bases, with 11 bases of the junction left unmatched. The CDR3 consists of 15 residues. CDR3 coding DNA: TGTGCCAGCAGCCTGGGGGGGGACGGAATATACGAGCAGTACGTC. It yields the protein CASSLGGDGIYEQYV.